Reported below is one TCR beta chain. Antigen specificity is unknown. The junction departs from the called germline gene at one end, perhaps through a read error. The data stem from a study of post-analysis software for immune sequencing data. Study information: In terms of disease course, relapsing-remitting, secondary progressive and progressive-relapsing multiple sclerosis were included.

The study's findings and limits: Included in a set of four or five TRBV segments more frequent in patients than controls were TRBV5-6, TRBV5-1 and TRBV20-1. Diversity measured as normalized Chao1 was significantly lower in multiple sclerosis patients than in controls.

TCR beta cDNA libraries had unique molecular identifiers. From approximately 0.95 to 9.8 million T cells, 450,000 to 550,000 cDNA molecules were obtained. TCRdb fed the PCR reads into MiXCR, producing one record per CDR3 protein. The table lists more than 450,000 distinct CDR3 sequences, approximately 34% of them singletons. Germline CDR1 ENHRY, CDR2 SYGVKD. This CDR3 has 11 residues. The rearrangement uses TRBV10-3 and TRBJ2-7; no reliable D call. The clonotype was recovered from a girl younger than 18 with multiple sclerosis. Sequencing was carried out using blood. In DNA form, the CDR3 reads TGTGCCATCGGGAAGACCTCCGAGCAGCACTTC. Its translation is CAIGKTSEQHF.